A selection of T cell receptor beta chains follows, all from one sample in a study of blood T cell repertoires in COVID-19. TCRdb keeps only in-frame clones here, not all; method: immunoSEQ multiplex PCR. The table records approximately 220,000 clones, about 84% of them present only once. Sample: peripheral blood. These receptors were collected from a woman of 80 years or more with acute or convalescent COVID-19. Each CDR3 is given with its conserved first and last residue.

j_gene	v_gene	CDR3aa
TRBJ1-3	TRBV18	CASSPEQGPPSFGNTIYF
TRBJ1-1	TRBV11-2	CASSLDLRGTEAFF
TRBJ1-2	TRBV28	CASSWEQRGYGYTF
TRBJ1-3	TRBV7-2	CASSLPGQGGNTIYF
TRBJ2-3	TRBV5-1	CASERGGTDTQYF
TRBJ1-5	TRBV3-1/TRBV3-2	CASSQGPTGGQPQHF
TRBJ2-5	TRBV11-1	CASSLDGETQYF
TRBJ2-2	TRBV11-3	CASSFQGTGELFF
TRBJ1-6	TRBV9	CASSARGASYNSPLHF
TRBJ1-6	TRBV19	CASLDRGGSSPLHF
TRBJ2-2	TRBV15	CATSREKRTGELFF
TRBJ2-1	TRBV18	CASSPLIHLADEQFF
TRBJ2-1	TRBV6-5	CASRPRQSSYNEQFF
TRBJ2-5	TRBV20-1	CSARGETQYF